The clone carrying this T cell receptor (beta chain) was observed once. Its antigen remains unidentified. The second PCR ran roughly 6 to 11 cycles with a sample-barcoded 5' primer and J-beta primers. TCRdb fed the 5' RACE reads into MiXCR, producing one record per CDR3 protein. The top ten hold around 18% of the sample, which has over a million distinct CDR3 sequences, less than 50% seen once. The V and J ends lost 0 bases and 2 bases, in that order; junction bases with no gene match: 4. The CDR3 extends over 16 amino acids. In germline, CDR1 is SGDLS, CDR2 YYNGEE. This specimen comes from a study of blood T cells in healthy people across ages. On the study more broadly: Researchers report that template switching captured about one barcoded beta molecule per two T cells.

Study-wide findings and caveats: The lack of PBMC sorting stopped any conclusive naive versus antigen-experienced comparison.

The sample taken for sequencing was blood. The TCR originated in an older woman in good health. V is TRBV9 and J is TRBJ2-1, with 8 bases identical to TRBD2. The chain's CDR3 is CASSVADGRAYNEQFF. The CDR3 DNA reads TGTGCCAGCAGCGTAGCTGACGGGAGGGCCTACAATGAGCAGTTCTTC.